These T cell receptor beta chains were read from a single sample in a study of T-cell reconstitution after alpha-beta-depleted transplantation in children. TCRdb re-analysed the PCR reads in MiXCR, keeping a single row per CDR3 protein. The table shows hundreds of thousands of distinct CDR3 sequences, with about 17% occurring only once. This material consisted of PBMCs from the stem cell graft donor, taken from the stem cell graft. The origin of the receptors is a human donor who donated a stem cell graft to a child with acute lymphoblastic leukemia. CDR3s include the opening cysteine and the closing phenylalanine or tryptophan. A D gene is named only where the DNA matches it firmly. The size of a clone is reported for some rows only, either as once, few or many, or as a class for expanded clones.

V gene	D gene	J gene	clone size	CDR3 DNA	CDR3 protein
TRBV27	NA	TRBJ1-5	NA	TGTGCCAGCAGTTTATTTGCTGGGGCGTTGGCCCAGCATTTT	CASSLFAGALAQHF
TRBV20-1	NA	TRBJ1-1	NA	TGCAGTGCTAGAGACTGGAACACTGAAGCTTTCTTT	CSARDWNTEAFF
TRBV2	NA	TRBJ2-1	few	TGTGCCAGCAGTACCAATGGCAATGAGCAGTTCTTC	CASSTNGNEQFF
TRBV20-1	TRBD2	TRBJ2-3	few	TGCAGTGCGGAGGAATACCGGGGGGCAGATACGCAGTATTTT	CSAEEYRGADTQYF
TRBV5-1	TRBD1	TRBJ2-3	NA	TGCGCCAGCTGGGACAGCAGCACAGATACGCAGTATTTT	CASWDSSTDTQYF
TRBV5-1	NA	TRBJ2-7	NA	TGCGCCAGCAGCTTGGACGGGACCGGGGGTGAGCAGTACTTC	CASSLDGTGGEQYF
TRBV20-1	NA	TRBJ2-1	few	TGCAGTGCTAGAGATCACAGGGACTGGACTAATGAGCAGTTCTTC	CSARDHRDWTNEQFF
TRBV12-5	NA	TRBJ2-1	few	TGTGCTAGTGGTTTCGGGATTGAGCAGTTCTTC	CASGFGIEQFF
TRBV30	TRBD2	TRBJ2-5	NA	TGTGCCTGCGGACTAGTGAGGGAGACCCAGTACTTC	CACGLVRETQYF
TRBV18	NA	TRBJ2-7	NA	TGTGCCAGCTCACCACAGGCAGGGCCAAGCGAGCAGTACTTC	CASSPQAGPSEQYF
TRBV6-2/TRBV6-3	NA	TRBJ2-3	once	TGTGCCAGCGGGGCGACTGGGGAAGGCACAGATACGCAGTATTTT	CASGATGEGTDTQYF
TRBV24-1	NA	TRBJ2-1	NA	TGTGCCACCAGTGATTTAAGCGGGCTAGCCTACAATGAGCAGTTCTTC	CATSDLSGLAYNEQFF
TRBV2	NA	TRBJ2-1	few	TGTGCCAGCAGTAGGGACTTACCTATATACAATGAGCAGTTCTTC	CASSRDLPIYNEQFF
TRBV19	NA	TRBJ2-1	NA	TGTGCCAGTAGTAGGGGGCAGGGTCCTCAACCGATCAATGAGCTGTTCTTC	CASSRGQGPQPINELFF
TRBV7-9	NA	TRBJ1-1	NA	TGTGCCAGCAGCTTATACGGGTTTTTGAACACTGAAGCTTTCTTT	CASSLYGFLNTEAFF
TRBV5-1	NA	TRBJ2-7	NA	TGCGCCAGCAGCTCGGGAGCGAGCCCCTACGAGCAGTACTTC	CASSSGASPYEQYF
TRBV27	NA	TRBJ1-5	NA	TGTGCCAGCAGCTTGAGTTTCGGGCAGCCCCAGCATTTT	CASSLSFGQPQHF
TRBV30	NA	TRBJ1-6	NA	TGTGCCTGGGGGACGGTGATCAATTCACCCCTCCACTTT	CAWGTVINSPLHF
TRBV10-3	NA	TRBJ1-3	NA	TGTGCAACGGGGGGGCCAGCTGGAAACACCATATATTTT	CATGGPAGNTIYF
TRBV5-1	TRBD2	TRBJ2-7	NA	TGCGCCAGCAGCTTCCCACTAGCGGGGGCCTCCTACGAGCAGTACTTC	CASSFPLAGASYEQYF
TRBV25-1	NA	TRBJ1-1	NA	TGTGCCAGCAGTGAAGGGGTTTTGCACACTGAAGCTTTCTTT	CASSEGVLHTEAFF
TRBV6-5	NA	TRBJ2-1	NA	TGTGCCAGCAGTTACACCAGGACGGGCCCCAATGAGCAGTTCTTC	CASSYTRTGPNEQFF
TRBV18	TRBD2	TRBJ2-1	few	TGTGCCAGCTCAATTAGCGGGTACAGCTCCTACAATGAGCAGTTCTTC	CASSISGYSSYNEQFF
TRBV9	NA	TRBJ2-1	many	TGTGCCAGCAGCGTAAGTCGGCTCGCTCAGCATGAGCAGTTCTTC	CASSVSRLAQHEQFF
TRBV29-1	TRBD1	TRBJ2-7	NA	TGCAGCGTTGCTGGGACAGCGAAGGGTGAGCAGTACTTC	CSVAGTAKGEQYF